This note documents a single TCR beta chain sequence. The sample is drawn from a study of blood T cell repertoires in COVID-19. Germline values: CDR1 SGHNT, CDR2 YYREEE (reference sequence). This CDR3 contains 16 residues. V lost 2 bases, J lost 4 bases, and 8 bases stayed unmatched. Libraries were prepared by immunoSEQ multiplex PCR; TCRdb keeps only in-frame clonotypes and omits some of them. The profile shows roughly 180,000 clones, over 80% of them singletons. The chain combines TRBV5-4 with TRBJ2-1, with TRBD1 identical over 8 bases. This sequence originates from a woman in her fifties or sixties who had recovered from COVID-19. Sequencing was performed on PBMCs or T cells enriched from blood (not recorded which). CDR3 sequence reads: CASSLGGQATYNEQFF. CDR3 coding DNA: TGTGCCAGCAGCTTAGGGGGACAGGCAACTTACAATGAGCAGTTCTTC.